The 7 T cell receptor beta chains below come from one sample, sequenced in a study of blood T cell repertoires in COVID-19. Using immunoSEQ multiplex PCR, the repertoire was profiled, and TCRdb retains in-frame clones only, with some absent. The table lists tens of thousands of clones, roughly nine tenths of them singletons, with roughly 15% in the top ten. Sequenced input: peripheral blood. These receptors came from a man older than 75 in a cohort sampled during active COVID-19.

This chain links TRBV15 with TRBJ1-3, with D perhaps TRBD1 (5 bases). The V and J ends lost 0 bases and 4 bases respectively, with 10 bases between them. This CDR3 is built from 15 residues. Per the germline V gene, CDR1 is LNHNV and CDR2 is YYDKDF (reference sequence). The CDR3 protein is CATSRDRGSGNTIYF. The CDR3 DNA reads as TGTGCCACCAGCAGAGATCGGGGGTCGGGAAACACCATATATTTT.

In this sample, this clone turned up a few times. V gene TRBV19 combines with J gene TRBJ2-7; TRBD1 matches 11 bases. V shed 5 bases, J shed 0 bases, and the junction held 6 bases outside the gene matches. Germline CDR1 and CDR2: LNHDA and SQIVND (reference sequence). This CDR3 has 16 amino acids. CDR3 sequence (DNA): TGTGCCAGTAGTCCCACTGGGACAGGGGGCTCCTACGAGCAGTACTTC. Translating gives CASSPTGTGGSYEQYF.

The rearrangement joins TRBV5-6 to TRBJ1-3; 7 bases are a match to TRBD1. The CDR3 contains 18 residues. Trimming removed 4 bases from V and 1 base from J; junction bases left unmatched: 14. Germline V gene data show CDR1 as SGHDT and CDR2 as YYEEEE. CDR3: CASSLGKQGPNSGNTIYF. The CDR3 coding sequence is TGTGCCAGCAGCCTAGGAAAACAGGGGCCGAATTCTGGAAACACCATATATTTT.

J is TRBJ1-1 and V is TRBV5-6, with D uncertain. The length of the CDR3 is 14 residues. Between the trimmed V and J ends, which lost 0 bases and 5 bases, there was a span of 11 bases. The germline V gene encodes CDR1 SGHDT and CDR2 YYEEEE. The CDR3 DNA sequence: TGTGCCAGCAGCTTGGTGCAGAGGAGGACTGAAGCTTTCTTT. Its translation: CASSLVQRRTEAFF.

The V and J genes are TRBV9 and TRBJ2-1, with 8 bases lining up with TRBD2. The CDR3 length is 19 residues. Germline trimming cut 4 bases from V and 3 bases from J; bases unmatched to any gene: 18. Germline CDR1 SGDLS, CDR2 YYNGEE. The CDR3 spells CASSPTHPGGVGDYNEQFF. The CDR3 DNA reads TGTGCCAGCAGCCCCACCCACCCGGGGGGGGTCGGTGACTACAATGAGCAGTTCTTC.

The chain has TRBV7-2 and TRBJ2-5; 8 bases agree with TRBD2. The CDR3 has 15 amino acids. The V segment lost 5 bases and the J segment 1 base; nucleotides outside the gene matches: 6. The germline CDR1 and CDR2 sequences are SGHTA and FQGNSA. The CDR3 here is CASSPGGGSQETQYF. The CDR3 coding sequence is TGTGCCAGCAGCCCGGGGGGGGGAAGCCAAGAGACCCAGTACTTC.

This chain links TRBV3-1 (or the pseudogene TRBV3-2) with TRBJ2-7; 9 bases match TRBD2. The V gene end was trimmed by 1 base and the J gene end by 4 bases; junction bases not matched to a gene: 5. Germline CDR1 and CDR2: LGHDT and YNNKEL (reference sequence). The CDR3 loop spans 15 amino acids. CDR3 in amino acids: CASSQGAGGPYEQYV. The CDR3 DNA sequence: TGTGCCAGCAGCCAAGGTGCGGGGGGGCCGTACGAGCAGTACGTC.